The 25 T cell receptor beta chains in this list originate from one sample, sequenced in a study of T cell responses to AZD1222 COVID-19 vaccine. Generated by immunoSEQ multiplex PCR, the TCRdb table keeps only in-frame clones and is missing some. The sample consists of around 180,000 clones, approximately 94% of them appearing once. Sequenced material: peripheral blood, taken on day 0 of AZD1222 vaccination. The source is an adult in good health.

V usage is TRBV3-1 (or the pseudogene TRBV3-2) and J usage is TRBJ1-6; 9 positions agree with TRBD1. V dropped 4 bases and J dropped 10; count of bases not matched to a gene: 11. Germline lookup yields CDR1 LGHDT and CDR2 YNNKEL (reference sequence). The CDR3 runs to 16 residues. The CDR3 DNA reads TGTGCCAGCAGCCTTCTCTTGGGACAGGGAAGCTCACCCCTCCACTTT. This sequence encodes CASSLLLGQGSSPLHF.

The rearrangement uses TRBV4-2 and TRBJ2-7, with D possibly being TRBD2 (6 bases). Trimming shortened V by 2 bases and J by 5 bases, and 13 bases separated the two germline ends. Germline CDR1 and CDR2: LGHNA and YNFKEQ. The CDR3 has 14 residues. In DNA form, the CDR3 reads TGTGCCAGCAGCCAACTGGGGTGGGGGGACGAGCAGTACTTC. This encodes CASSQLGWGDEQYF.

The rearrangement links TRBV9 to TRBJ2-7; 8 bases are a match to TRBD1. The V and J ends lost 0 bases and 3 bases, in that order; junction bases with no gene match: 2. Germline-derived CDR1 and CDR2 are SGDLS and YYNGEE. The CDR3 extends over 14 amino acids. CDR3 protein: CASSVAGTGYEQYF. The CDR3 nucleotides are TGTGCCAGCAGCGTAGCCGGGACAGGCTACGAGCAGTACTTC.

The gene calls are TRBV24-1 and TRBJ2-1, with TRBD1 matching 8 bases. The germline V gene has CDR1 KGHDR and CDR2 SFDVKD. Trimming cost V 9 bases and J 3 bases; bases outside gene matches: 3. This CDR3 contains 13 residues. DNA of the CDR3: TGTGCCACCCCCGGGACAGGCTACAATGAGCAGTTCTTC. This translates into CATPGTGYNEQFF.

V gene TRBV27 combines with J gene TRBJ1-6; D perhaps matches TRBD1 (6 bases). V dropped 6 bases and J dropped 10 bases, with 19 bases sitting between them. The CDR3 sequence is 15 residues long. Germline V CDR1 and CDR2: MNHEY, SMNVEV (reference sequence). Here the CDR3 DNA reads TGTGCCAGCAGGGCCGGGGGGCAGGTCGGATCACCCCTCCACTTT. It codes for CASRAGGQVGSPLHF.

The chain joins TRBV28 to TRBJ2-4; D is undetermined. The germline V and J ends were trimmed by 4 bases and 8 bases, with 9 bases remaining between them. This CDR3 has 12 residues. Germline CDR1 reads MDHEN; CDR2 reads SYDVKM. CDR3 bases: TGTGCCAGCAGTTCCCCCTTGGACATTCAGTACTTC. Encoded protein: CASSSPLDIQYF.

V and J are TRBV28 and TRBJ2-1; D is unresolved. This CDR3 comprises 13 residues. The germline gives CDR1 MDHEN, CDR2 SYDVKM. V was shortened by 7 bases and J by 4 bases, with 11 bases between the two germline ends. The CDR3 protein is CASTITVYNEQFF. The CDR3 nucleotides are TGTGCCAGCACTATAACAGTGTACAATGAGCAGTTCTTC.

The chain links TRBV7-8 to TRBJ1-1; D is ambiguous. Germline lookup yields CDR1 SGHVS and CDR2 FQNEAQ. Deletions cut 0 bases from V and 0 bases from J, with 8 bases between. The CDR3 has 15 amino acids. CDR3 amino acids: CASSLAPVLNTEAFF. For the CDR3, the DNA is TGTGCCAGCAGCTTAGCCCCAGTCTTGAACACTGAAGCTTTCTTT.

The CDR3 sequence: CASRPGQGAGEAFF. The DNA of the CDR3 is TGTGCCAGCAGACCGGGACAGGGGGCCGGAGAAGCTTTCTTT. The J gene is TRBJ1-1, the V gene TRBV27, with 12 bases identical to TRBD1. CDR1 is MNHEY, CDR2 SMNVEV, per germline (reference sequence). The CDR3 has 14 residues. Trimming at V came to 6 bases and at J to 8 bases, leaving 7 bases not matched to a gene.

The rearrangement uses TRBV28 and TRBJ1-1, with 7 nucleotides matching TRBD1. From germline, CDR1 is MDHEN and CDR2 SYDVKM. The CDR3 has 12 amino acids. V shed 5 bases, J shed 8 bases, and the junction held 5 bases outside the gene matches. CDR3: CASSLWDREAFF. As DNA, the CDR3 is TGTGCCAGCAGTCTCTGGGACAGAGAAGCTTTCTTT.

This chain uses TRBV11-1 with TRBJ2-2; the D gene is possibly TRBD2 (6 bases). Germline V gene sequence: CDR1 SGHAT, CDR2 FQDESV (reference sequence). The ends were cut back, 8 bases at V and 5 bases at J, with 15 bases in the middle. The CDR3 has 14 residues. DNA of the CDR3: TGTGCCAGCCATCCCACCGGGAGTACCGGGGAGCTGTTTTTT. Translated, it gives CASHPTGSTGELFF. Together with reference TRBV11-1 and TRBJ2-2, the CDR3 gives the full variable domain: EAEVAQSPRYKITEKSQAVAFWCDPISGHATLYWYRQILGQGPELLVQFQDESVVDDSQLPKDRFSAERLKGVDSTLKIQPAELGDSAMYLCASHPTGSTGELFFGEGSRLTVL.

In this sample, this clone turned up once. This rearrangement joins TRBV4-1 to TRBJ2-7; D gene uncertain. The CDR3 loop spans 15 amino acids. Germline loops: CDR1 MGHRA, CDR2 YSYEKL. V was clipped by 0 bases and J by 2 bases, with 11 bases between them. The CDR3 DNA reads as TGCGCCAGCAGCCAAGAGGTAACCGGAACCTACGAGCAGTACTTC. As protein: CASSQEVTGTYEQYF.

CDR3 nucleotides: TGTGCCAGCAGACCTCAGGGGGGAGGCAATCAGCCCCAGCATTTT. This translates into CASRPQGGGNQPQHF. The chain employs TRBV6-2 or TRBV6-3 and TRBJ1-5; TRBD1 aligns across 7 bases. Germline values: CDR1 MNHEY, CDR2 SVGEGT. V lost 6 bases to trimming and J lost 2 bases; unmatched junction nucleotides: 7. The CDR3 contains 15 residues.

The gene calls are TRBV27 and TRBJ2-1, with D possibly being TRBD2 (9 bases). Germline loops: CDR1 MNHEY, CDR2 SMNVEV (reference sequence). Trimming took off 5 bases at V and 7 bases at J, with 30 bases between the two ends. The CDR3 spans 19 residues. This CDR3 is CASSPPRTGRTSELNEQFF. CDR3 nucleotides: TGTGCCAGCAGTCCACCAAGGACAGGGCGGACTAGCGAGTTAAATGAGCAGTTCTTC.

The chain links TRBV27 to TRBJ2-7; D gene unclear. V was trimmed by 3 bases and J by 0 bases, leaving 9 bases between them. The CDR3 is 14 residues long. Germline V gives CDR1 MNHEY, CDR2 SMNVEV (reference sequence). The CDR3 DNA reads TGTGCCAGCAGTTTGATGGCGGACTCCTACGAGCAGTACTTC. It specifies CASSLMADSYEQYF.

The rearrangement uses TRBV28 and TRBJ1-5; 7 bases agree with TRBD1. The CDR3 sequence is 15 residues long. CDR1 is MDHEN and CDR2 is SYDVKM in the germline V gene. The junction had 8 bases not matched to a gene; V was cut back by 3 bases and J by 6 bases. The chain's CDR3 is CASSFGAAGGQPQHF. DNA for the CDR3: TGTGCCAGCAGTTTTGGAGCCGCAGGGGGTCAGCCCCAGCATTTT.

As to this clone: Other DNA sequences from this sample encode an identical CDR3 as well. The chain combines TRBV27 with TRBJ1-1; D is undetermined. V was clipped by 0 bases and J by 1 base, with 3 bases between them. This CDR3 is built from 13 residues. CDR1 MNHEY and CDR2 SMNVEV come from the germline V gene (reference sequence). This CDR3 reads CASSLSANTEAFF. The CDR3 DNA follows: TGTGCCAGCAGTTTATCAGCGAACACTGAAGCTTTCTTT.

This rearrangement joins TRBV7-8 to TRBJ1-2; 7 bases match TRBD1. This CDR3 spans 15 amino acids. V dropped 5 bases and J dropped 1; count of bases not matched to a gene: 7. Germline V gene data show CDR1 as SGHVS and CDR2 as FQNEAQ. Here the CDR3 DNA reads TGTGCCAGCAGCCACGGACAGGTTCTTAACTATGGCTACACCTTC. This sequence encodes CASSHGQVLNYGYTF.

The V gene is TRBV5-6, the J gene TRBJ1-1; D is uncertain. V dropped 5 bases and J dropped 6 bases, with 11 bases sitting between them. This CDR3 has 12 residues. The germline V gene encodes CDR1 SGHDT and CDR2 YYEEEE. CDR3 sequence (DNA): TGTGCCAGCAGTACGTTGCTCGCTGAAGCTTTCTTT. Its translation: CASSTLLAEAFF.

V usage is TRBV5-1 and J usage is TRBJ1-3; 7 nucleotides agree with TRBD1. The trim removed 4 bases at V and 7 bases at J, leaving 8 bases unmatched. Germline-derived CDR1 and CDR2 are SGHRS and YFSETQ. CDR3 length: 14 residues. The CDR3 loop is CASSPGTARNTIYF. Here the CDR3 DNA reads TGCGCCAGCAGCCCCGGGACAGCCCGCAACACCATATATTTT.

The rearrangement links TRBV11-2 to TRBJ1-4; 8 bases match TRBD1. The V and J ends lost 0 bases and 8 bases, in that order; junction bases with no gene match: 2. In germline, CDR1 is SGHAT, CDR2 FQNNGV. The CDR3 is 14 amino acids. The CDR3 region has the DNA TGTGCCAGCAGCTTAGACAGGGGGCGGGAAAAACTGTTTTTT. This sequence encodes CASSLDRGREKLFF.

The chain joins TRBV28 to TRBJ1-1; no clear D gene. From germline, CDR1 is MDHEN and CDR2 SYDVKM. This CDR3 region has 13 residues. V was cut by 3 bases and J by 4 bases, with 9 bases left in between. The CDR3 here is CASSFLAGTEAFF. In DNA, the CDR3 is TGTGCCAGCAGTTTTCTAGCGGGCACTGAAGCTTTCTTT.

Worth noting for this clone: The sample has other DNA sequences that encode this CDR3 too. V usage is TRBV6-5 and J usage is TRBJ1-1; no firm D call. From germline, CDR1 is MNHEY and CDR2 SVGAGI. V lost 5 bases to trimming and J lost 3 bases, with 7 bases between them. This CDR3 comprises 12 residues. CDR3 loop: CASSPGYTEAFF. The DNA for the CDR3 is TGTGCCAGCAGTCCGGGGTACACTGAAGCTTTCTTT.

The V and J genes are TRBV7-2 and TRBJ1-1; TRBD1 aligns across 10 bases. Germline V gene sequence: CDR1 SGHTA, CDR2 FQGNSA. CDR3 length: 17 residues. The J segment lost 8 bases and the V segment lost 1 base, leaving 13 bases of the junction unmatched. The CDR3 region has the DNA TGTGCCAGCAGCTTAGAGGACAGGGGGAGTTATAGTCTAGAAGCTTTCTTT. It yields the protein CASSLEDRGSYSLEAFF. Looking up the rest from reference TRBV7-2 and TRBJ1-1 gives the full variable domain: GAGVSQSPSNKVTEKGKDVELRCDPISGHTALYWYRQSLGQGLEFLIYFQGNSAPDKSGLPSDRFSAERTGGSVSTLTIQRTQQEDSAVYLCASSLEDRGSYSLEAFFGQGTRLTVV.

The chain couples TRBV27 to TRBJ1-1; D unresolved. This CDR3 comprises 13 residues. In germline, CDR1 is MNHEY, CDR2 SMNVEV (reference sequence). V lost 4 bases and J 8 bases, leaving 14 bases between the germline ends. The CDR3 nucleotides are TGTGCCAGCAGTTGGAGGAGGGTCAGCGAAGCTTTCTTT. This gives the protein CASSWRRVSEAFF.